In this sample, the clone carrying this TCR beta chain turned up a few times. The antigen is undetermined. These data originate in a study of CD8+ T cells in alopecia areata. Study-wide background: Each of the treated patients was given oral tofacitinib, 5 to 10 mg twice daily, for moderate-to-severe alopecia areata. Among treated patients, severity was scored by affected scalp area percentage. Study conclusions and caveats: Clonality exceeded that of normal scalp in lesional scalp, most notably in alopecia totalis/universalis.

This CDR3 region has 16 residues. The V gene's germline CDR1 is SQVTM and CDR2 ANQGSEA. V lost 0 bases, J lost 5 bases, and 19 bases lay in between. RNA was extracted and reverse transcribed into cDNA as the sequencing template. Repertoires were generated with immunoSEQ multiplex PCR, while TCRdb's copy carries only in-frame clones and drops some. The table has 170,000 or so clones, under 70% seen once; the top ten hold approximately 0.91%. Sample treatment: oral pan-JAK inhibitor, 5-10 mg twice daily. The material sequenced was CD4+ T cells sorted from blood, taken at week 4, from a patient treated with tofacitinib. This chain connects TRBV29-1 to TRBJ1-1; D remains ambiguous. This clonotype was obtained from a human donor with alopecia areata. Here the CDR3 reads CSVEDPGGGRLTEAFF. CDR3 DNA sequence: TGCAGCGTTGAAGATCCGGGAGGTGGGCGGTTGACTGAAGCTTTCTTT.